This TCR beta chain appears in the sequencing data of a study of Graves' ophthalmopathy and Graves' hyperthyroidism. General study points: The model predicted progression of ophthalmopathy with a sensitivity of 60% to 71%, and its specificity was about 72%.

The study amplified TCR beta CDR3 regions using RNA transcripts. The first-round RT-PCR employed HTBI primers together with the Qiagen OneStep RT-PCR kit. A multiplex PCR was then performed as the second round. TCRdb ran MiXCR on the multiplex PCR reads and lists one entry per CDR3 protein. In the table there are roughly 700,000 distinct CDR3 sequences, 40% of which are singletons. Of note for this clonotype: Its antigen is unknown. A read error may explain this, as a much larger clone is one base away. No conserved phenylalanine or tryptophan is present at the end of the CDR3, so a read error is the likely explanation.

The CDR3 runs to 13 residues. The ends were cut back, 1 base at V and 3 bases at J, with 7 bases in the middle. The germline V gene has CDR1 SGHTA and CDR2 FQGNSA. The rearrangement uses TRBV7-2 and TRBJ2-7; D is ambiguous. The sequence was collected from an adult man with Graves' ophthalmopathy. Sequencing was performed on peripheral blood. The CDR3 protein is CASSLVEHYEQYL. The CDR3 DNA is TGTGCCAGCAGCTTAGTTGAACACTACGAGCAGTACCTC.